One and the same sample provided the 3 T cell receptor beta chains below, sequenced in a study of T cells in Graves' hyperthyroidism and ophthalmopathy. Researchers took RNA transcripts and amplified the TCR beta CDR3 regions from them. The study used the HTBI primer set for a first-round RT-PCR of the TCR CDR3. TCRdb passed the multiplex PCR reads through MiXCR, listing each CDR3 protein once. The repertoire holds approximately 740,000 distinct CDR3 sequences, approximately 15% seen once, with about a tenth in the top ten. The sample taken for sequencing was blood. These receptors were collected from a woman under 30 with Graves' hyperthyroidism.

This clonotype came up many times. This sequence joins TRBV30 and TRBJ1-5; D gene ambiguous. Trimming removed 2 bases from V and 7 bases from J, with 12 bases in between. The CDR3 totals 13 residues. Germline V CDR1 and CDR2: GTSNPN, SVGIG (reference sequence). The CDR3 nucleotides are TGTGCCTGGAGTCGAGGAGGAGAACAGCCCCAGCATTTT. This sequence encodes CAWSRGGEQPQHF.

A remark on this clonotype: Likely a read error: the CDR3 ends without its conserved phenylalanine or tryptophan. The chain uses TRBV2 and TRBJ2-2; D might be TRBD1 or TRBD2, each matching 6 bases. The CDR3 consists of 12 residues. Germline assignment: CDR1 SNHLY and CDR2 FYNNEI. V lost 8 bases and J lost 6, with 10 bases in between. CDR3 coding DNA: TGTGCCAGCTACGGGGGCCCCGGGGAGCTGTTTTTG. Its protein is CASYGGPGELFL.

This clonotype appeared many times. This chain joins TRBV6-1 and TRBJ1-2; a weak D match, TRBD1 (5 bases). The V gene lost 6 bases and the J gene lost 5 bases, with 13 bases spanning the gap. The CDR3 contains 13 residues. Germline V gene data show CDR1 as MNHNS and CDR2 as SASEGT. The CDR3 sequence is CASRNRPDYGYTF. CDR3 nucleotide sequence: TGTGCCAGCAGGAACAGGCCTGATTATGGCTACACCTTC.